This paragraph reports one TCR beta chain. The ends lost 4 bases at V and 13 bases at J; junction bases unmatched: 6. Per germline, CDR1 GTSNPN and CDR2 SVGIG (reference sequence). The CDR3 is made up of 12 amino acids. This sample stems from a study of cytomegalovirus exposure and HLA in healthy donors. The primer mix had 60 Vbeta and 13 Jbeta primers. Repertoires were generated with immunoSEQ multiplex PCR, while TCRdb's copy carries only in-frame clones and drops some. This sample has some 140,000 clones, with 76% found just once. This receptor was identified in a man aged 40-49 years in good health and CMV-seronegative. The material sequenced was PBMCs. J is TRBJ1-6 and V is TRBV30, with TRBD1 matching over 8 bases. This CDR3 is CAWKRQGLPLHF. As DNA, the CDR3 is TGTGCCTGGAAGAGACAGGGGCTCCCCCTCCACTTT.